These 32 T cell receptor beta chains originate from one sample sequenced in a study of blood T cell repertoires in COVID-19. The repertoire was sequenced with immunoSEQ multiplex PCR; TCRdb's copy has only in-frame clones and lacks some. The sample yields 250,000 to 300,000 clones, about 86% seen once. Sequenced sample: PBMCs or T cells enriched from blood (not recorded which). These receptors were taken from a man younger than 45 with acute COVID-19.

This clone has a single count. The chain is built from TRBV24-1 and TRBJ2-2; D is undetermined. Germline loops: CDR1 KGHDR, CDR2 SFDVKD. Deletions cut 1 base from V and 14 bases from J, with 10 bases between. The CDR3 is 12 residues long. As DNA, the CDR3 is TGTGCCACCAGTGATTTCGGAGCTAGACTGTTTTTT. This sequence encodes CATSDFGARLFF.

V and J are TRBV7-2 and TRBJ2-1; D possibly corresponds to TRBD2 (5 bases). V was shortened by 4 bases and J by 9 bases, with 13 bases between the two germline ends. The CDR3 sequence is 13 residues long. Germline assignment: CDR1 SGHTA and CDR2 FQGNSA. Written as DNA, the CDR3 is TGTGCCAGCAGCTCTTACCCCGGGGTTGAGCAGTTCTTC. Amino acid sequence: CASSSYPGVEQFF.

This chain links TRBV11-3 with TRBJ2-1; D unclear. Germline lookup yields CDR1 SGHNT and CDR2 YENEEA. The CDR3 consists of 12 residues. V was pared by 5 bases and J by 2 bases, with 4 bases between. In DNA, the CDR3 is TGTGCCAGCAGCCAGACCTACAATGAGCAGTTCTTC. Encoded protein: CASSQTYNEQFF.

The CDR3 loop is CASSFAQAYEQYV. The CDR3, as DNA: TGTGCCAGCAGCTTCGCTCAGGCCTACGAGCAGTACGTC. V is TRBV5-5 and J is TRBJ2-7; D not certain. This CDR3 is built from 13 residues. V lost 2 bases and J lost 2, with 8 bases in between. Germline V gene data show CDR1 as SGHKS and CDR2 as YYEKEE (reference sequence).

This chain joins TRBV5-4 and TRBJ1-2; TRBD1 aligns across 10 bases. This CDR3 is 15 amino acids long. Trimming removed 4 bases from V and 2 bases from J; junction bases left unmatched: 5. Per germline, CDR1 SGHNT and CDR2 YYREEE (reference sequence). CDR3 amino acids: CASSVPGQGNYGYTF. CDR3 coding DNA: TGTGCCAGCAGCGTCCCGGGACAGGGGAACTATGGCTACACCTTC.

The genes are TRBV18 and TRBJ1-6; D gene unclear. Germline V gives CDR1 KGHSH, CDR2 LQKENI. This CDR3 contains 17 residues. V lost 5 bases and J lost 0, with 14 bases in between. Here the CDR3 reads CASSSESGSSYNSPLHF. CDR3 nucleotide sequence: TGTGCCAGCTCATCCGAGAGCGGGAGCTCCTATAATTCACCCCTCCACTTT.

J is TRBJ1-4 and V is TRBV11-3; 7 bases match TRBD1. Germline loops: CDR1 SGHNT, CDR2 YENEEA. V lost 5 bases, J lost 2 bases, and 5 bases stayed unmatched. The CDR3 contains 15 residues. CDR3 residues: CASSAGTVTNEKLFF. The CDR3 coding sequence is TGTGCCAGCAGCGCCGGGACAGTGACTAATGAAAAACTGTTTTTT.

This chain joins TRBV27 and TRBJ2-1, with D tentatively TRBD2 (6 bases). Trimming cost V 2 bases and J 0 bases, with 20 bases left between them. The germline V gene has CDR1 MNHEY and CDR2 SMNVEV (reference sequence). The CDR3 extends over 19 amino acids. CDR3 amino acids: CASSLKLGGAFTSYNEQFF. CDR3 nucleotides: TGTGCCAGCAGTTTAAAGTTAGGCGGGGCCTTCACCTCCTACAATGAGCAGTTCTTC.

This clone was detected once. The rearrangement uses TRBV28 and TRBJ2-7; D is uncertain. The length of the CDR3 is 13 residues. The ends were cut back, 2 bases at V and 2 bases at J, with 7 bases in the middle. Germline V gene data show CDR1 as MDHEN and CDR2 as SYDVKM. In nucleotides, the CDR3 is TGTGCCAGCAGTTTAGGGCCAACCTACGAGCAGTACGTC. Its translation: CASSLGPTYEQYV.

The V and J genes are TRBV5-1 and TRBJ1-5; 10 bases are a match to TRBD1. Germline CDR1 SGHRS, CDR2 YFSETQ. This CDR3 is built from 15 residues. J lost 2 bases, V lost 8 bases, and 7 bases had no gene match. CDR3 in amino acids: CASRQGANGNQPQHF. Here the CDR3 DNA reads TGCGCCAGTAGACAGGGGGCGAACGGCAATCAGCCCCAGCATTTT.

The chain combines TRBV2 with TRBJ1-5; tentative D call: TRBD1 (5 bases). Trimming pared 3 bases from V and 3 bases from J, leaving 18 bases between. The CDR3 has 17 amino acids. Looked up from germline, CDR1 is SNHLY and CDR2 is FYNNEI. CDR3 protein: CASSDRGLRKINQPQHF. The CDR3 DNA reads as TGTGCCAGCAGTGATCGGGGACTTCGAAAGATCAATCAGCCCCAGCATTTT. Full variable domain (missing parts from reference TRBV2 and TRBJ1-5): EPEVTQTPSHQVTQMGQEVILRCVPISNHLYFYWYRQILGQKVEFLVSFYNNEISEKSEIFDDQFSVERPDGSNFTLKIRSTKLEDSAMYFCASSDRGLRKINQPQHFGDGTRLSIL.

This chain connects TRBV4-1 to TRBJ1-2; tentatively, D is TRBD1 (6 bases). Deletions cut 0 bases from V and 7 bases from J, with 12 bases between. CDR1 and CDR2 (germline): MGHRA, YSYEKL. The CDR3 contains 14 residues. The CDR3 sequence is CASSQEPGALGYTF. The CDR3 DNA follows: TGCGCCAGCAGCCAAGAACCAGGGGCGCTTGGCTACACCTTC.

With respect to this clone: Compared with germline, one end of the junction differs, possibly owing to a read error. This rearrangement joins TRBV5-1 to TRBJ2-3; 9 bases map to TRBD2. The germline gives CDR1 SGHRS, CDR2 YFSETQ. There are 19 residues in the CDR3. The CDR3 coding sequence is TGTGCCAGCAGCCCAAGTGACACATTAGCGGGAGCCGGAAGGGATACGCAGTATTTT. Translation: CASSPSDTLAGAGRDTQYF.

V is TRBV24-1 and J is TRBJ2-2, with a weak D call TRBD1 (6 bases). This CDR3 has 17 residues. Germline V gives CDR1 KGHDR, CDR2 SFDVKD. The V gene lost 5 bases and the J gene lost 6 bases, with 21 bases spanning the gap. The CDR3 loop reads CATSGEVVTGKAGELFF. DNA for the CDR3: TGTGCCACCAGTGGAGAAGTGGTAACAGGGAAGGCCGGGGAGCTGTTTTTT.

The chain carries TRBV6-1 and TRBJ2-2, with 7 nucleotides matching TRBD1. J gave up 7 bases and V 4 bases, and 18 bases lay outside the gene matches. CDR3 size: 18 residues. Per germline, CDR1 MNHNS and CDR2 SASEGT. Written as DNA, the CDR3 is TGTGCCAGCAGTGCGCCGGGACAGCCCCACCCCACCCTCGGGGAGCTGTTTTTT. It codes for CASSAPGQPHPTLGELFF.

The rearrangement joins TRBV7-3 to TRBJ2-1; 8 bases map to TRBD2. Trimming at V came to 2 bases and at J to 7 bases, leaving 10 bases not matched to a gene. Per the germline V gene, CDR1 is SGHTA and CDR2 is FQGTGA. The CDR3 loop spans 16 amino acids. The DNA of the CDR3 is TGTGCCAGCAGCTTAGTCCGGGAGGGCCTTGGGAATGAGCAGTTCTTC. Residues: CASSLVREGLGNEQFF.

The chain uses TRBV27 and TRBJ1-2; D perhaps matches TRBD1 (6 bases). V lost 4 bases, J lost 11 bases, and 11 bases lay in between. This CDR3 spans 11 amino acids. Germline V CDR1 and CDR2: MNHEY, SMNVEV (reference sequence). The CDR3 coding sequence is TGTGCCAGCAGTTCCCAGGGGAGTTACACCTTC. Translating gives CASSSQGSYTF.

Concerning this clone itself: At one end, the junction sequence differs from germline, possibly due to a read error. The chain joins TRBV5-1 to TRBJ2-1; 9 bases are shared with TRBD2. The CDR3 is made up of 15 amino acids. CDR1 is SGHRS and CDR2 is YFSETQ in the germline V gene. The DNA of the CDR3 is TGTGCCAGCAGCTTGGTAGCGGGAGCACGGGGTGAGCAGTTCTTC. This codes for CASSLVAGARGEQFF.

The V call is TRBV18, the J call TRBJ1-2; D is uncertain. Trimming pared 0 bases from V and 6 bases from J, leaving 11 bases between. This CDR3 spans 14 amino acids. CDR1 KGHSH and CDR2 LQKENI come from the germline V gene. The CDR3 region is CASSPPVKRDGYTF. For the CDR3, the DNA is TGTGCCAGCTCACCACCGGTCAAGAGAGATGGCTACACCTTC.

The rearrangement joins TRBV24-1 to TRBJ1-2; D not resolved. Germline V gives CDR1 KGHDR, CDR2 SFDVKD. This CDR3 comprises 12 residues. V lost 6 bases to trimming and J lost 3 bases, with 7 bases between them. The CDR3 sequence: CATSNSHYGYTF. The CDR3 region has the DNA TGTGCCACCAGTAACAGCCACTATGGCTACACCTTC.

As regards this clone: At one end, the junction sequence differs from germline, possibly due to a read error. Other DNA variants within this sample encode the same CDR3. This rearrangement joins TRBV19 to TRBJ2-1, with 9 bases fitting TRBD2. The CDR3 contains 17 residues. Per the germline V gene, CDR1 is LNHDA and CDR2 is SQIVND (reference sequence). The CDR3 DNA reads TGTGCTAGTAGTATAAGCCCTAGCGGGATGGGCCGGGGTGAGCAGTTCTTC. It yields the protein CASSISPSGMGRGEQFF.

This clone has only a few counts. The chain joins TRBV7-9 to TRBJ1-4; unclear D gene. Per germline, CDR1 SEHNR and CDR2 FQNEAQ (reference sequence). The CDR3 contains 14 residues. The V end was cut by 0 bases, the J end by 3 bases, with 5 bases between. DNA of the CDR3: TGTGCCAGCAGCTTAGCCGGGTCTAATGAAAAACTGTTTTTT. This encodes CASSLAGSNEKLFF.

V gene TRBV28 combines with J gene TRBJ2-4; 9 nucleotides match TRBD1. There are 18 residues in the CDR3. V shed 3 bases, J shed 0 bases, and the junction held 9 bases outside the gene matches. Germline CDR1 reads MDHEN; CDR2 reads SYDVKM. The CDR3 bases are TGTGCCAGCAGTTTCCAGGACAGGGGATTTCTAGCCAAAAACATTCAGTACTTC. Encoded protein: CASSFQDRGFLAKNIQYF.

The V gene is TRBV11-1, the J gene TRBJ2-1; 12 bases line up with TRBD2. This CDR3 is built from 13 residues. Germline values: CDR1 SGHAT, CDR2 FQDESV (reference sequence). CDR3: CASGLAGGNEQFF. The CDR3 DNA is TGTGCGAGCGGGCTAGCGGGGGGGAATGAGCAGTTCTTC.

This chain connects TRBV11-2 to TRBJ1-1, with a possible D match to TRBD1 (5 bases). Germline V CDR1 and CDR2: SGHAT, FQNNGV. This CDR3 region has 15 residues. Trimming pared 4 bases from V and 7 bases from J, leaving 19 bases between. The CDR3 loop is CASSYQNAGIGEAFF. Here the CDR3 DNA reads TGTGCCAGCAGCTACCAGAATGCAGGGATCGGTGAAGCTTTCTTT.

The count of this clone is one. The CDR3 region has the DNA TGTGCCACCAAGGCGGGGGGCACAGATACGCAGTATTTT. The encoded protein is CATKAGGTDTQYF. The chain combines TRBV15 with TRBJ2-3, with 7 bases matching TRBD2. Germline CDR1 reads LNHNV; CDR2 reads YYDKDF (reference sequence). This CDR3 is built from 13 residues. With 7 bases clipped from V and 1 base from J, the junction kept 2 bases outside the gene matches.

The chain combines TRBV28 with TRBJ1-5; TRBD1 matches 7 bases. J lost 4 bases, V lost 10 bases, and 13 bases had no gene match. From germline, CDR1 is MDHEN and CDR2 SYDVKM. CDR3 length equals 15 residues. The DNA for the CDR3 is TGTGCCACCGGGGACGCAGGGGGTCGGAATCAGCCCCAGCATTTT. Its translation is CATGDAGGRNQPQHF.

The rearrangement links TRBV7-9 to TRBJ1-4; the match to TRBD1 covers 7 bases. Germline CDR1 is SEHNR and CDR2 is FQNEAQ (reference sequence). Germline trimming cut 5 bases from V and 7 bases from J; bases unmatched to any gene: 13. CDR3 size: 16 residues. The CDR3: CASSPEKGQWSEKLFF. In nucleotides, the CDR3 is TGTGCCAGCAGCCCCGAAAAGGGACAGTGGAGTGAAAAACTGTTTTTT.

The chain couples TRBV6-4 to TRBJ2-7, with 9 nucleotides matching TRBD2. The CDR3 totals 15 residues. The V gene's germline CDR1 is MRHNA and CDR2 SNTAGT. V lost 4 bases and J lost 3; bases outside the gene matches: 7. CDR3 amino acids: CASSVAGGTSYEQYV. DNA of the CDR3: TGTGCCAGCAGTGTTGCGGGAGGGACGAGCTACGAGCAGTACGTC.

The V gene is TRBV19, the J gene TRBJ2-3, with 8 bases matching TRBD1. Trimming took 4 bases from V and 4 from J; bases not matched to a gene: 7. Germline V gene sequence: CDR1 LNHDA, CDR2 SQIVND (reference sequence). The CDR3 length is 15 residues. This chain's CDR3 is CASSNPGGRADTQYF. DNA of the CDR3: TGTGCCAGTAGTAACCCAGGGGGCAGGGCAGATACGCAGTATTTT.

The rearrangement links TRBV9 to TRBJ2-3, with a tentative D call TRBD1 (6 bases). The CDR3 runs 11 residues. V dropped 5 bases and J dropped 15 bases, with 16 bases sitting between them. Germline CDR1 SGDLS, CDR2 YYNGEE. This chain's CDR3 is CASREGGVKYF. Here the CDR3 DNA reads TGTGCCAGCAGAGAAGGGGGTGTTAAATATTTT.

The chain employs TRBV6-5 and TRBJ2-7, with 9 bases matching TRBD1. Germline loops: CDR1 MNHEY, CDR2 SVGAGI. This CDR3 is 13 amino acids long. V lost 6 bases and J lost 6; bases outside the gene matches: 6. The DNA of the CDR3 is TGTGCCAGCAGGAGTGACAGGGGGGGCGAGCAGTACGTC. Translation gives CASRSDRGGEQYV.